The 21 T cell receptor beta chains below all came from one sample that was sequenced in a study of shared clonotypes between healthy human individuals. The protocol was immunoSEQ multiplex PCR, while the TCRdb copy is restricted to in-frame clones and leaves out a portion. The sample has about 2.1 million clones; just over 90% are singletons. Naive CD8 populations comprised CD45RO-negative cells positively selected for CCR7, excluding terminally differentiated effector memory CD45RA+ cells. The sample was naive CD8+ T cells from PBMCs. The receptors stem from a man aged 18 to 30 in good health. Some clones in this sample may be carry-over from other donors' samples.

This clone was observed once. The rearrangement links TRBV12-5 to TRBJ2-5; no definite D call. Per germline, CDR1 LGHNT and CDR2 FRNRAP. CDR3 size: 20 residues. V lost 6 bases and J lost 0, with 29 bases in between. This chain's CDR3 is CASGTTLSGRPRGHQETQYF. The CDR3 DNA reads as TGTGCTAGTGGGACCACATTATCCGGACGGCCGAGAGGTCACCAAGAGACCCAGTACTTC.

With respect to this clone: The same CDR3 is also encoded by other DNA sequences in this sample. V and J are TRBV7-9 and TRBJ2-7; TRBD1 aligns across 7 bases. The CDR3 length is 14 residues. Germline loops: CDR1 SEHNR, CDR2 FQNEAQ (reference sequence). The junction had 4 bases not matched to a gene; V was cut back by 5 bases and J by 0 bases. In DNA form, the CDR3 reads TGTGCCAGCAGCCCGACAGGGCGCTCCTACGAGCAGTACTTC. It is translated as CASSPTGRSYEQYF.

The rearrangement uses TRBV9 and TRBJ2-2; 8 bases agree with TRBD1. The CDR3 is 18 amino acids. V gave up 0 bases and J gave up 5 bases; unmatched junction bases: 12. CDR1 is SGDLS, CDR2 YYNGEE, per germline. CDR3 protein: CASSVGNGQGARTGELFF. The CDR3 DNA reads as TGTGCCAGCAGCGTAGGGAACGGGCAGGGGGCGCGGACCGGGGAGCTGTTTTTT.

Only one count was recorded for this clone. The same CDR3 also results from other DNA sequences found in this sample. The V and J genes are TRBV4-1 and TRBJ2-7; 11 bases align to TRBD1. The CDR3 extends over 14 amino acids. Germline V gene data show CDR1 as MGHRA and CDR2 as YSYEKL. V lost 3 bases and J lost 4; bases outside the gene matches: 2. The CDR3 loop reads CASSQGQGVYEQYF. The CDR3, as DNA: TGCGCCAGCAGCCAGGGACAGGGGGTATACGAGCAGTACTTC.

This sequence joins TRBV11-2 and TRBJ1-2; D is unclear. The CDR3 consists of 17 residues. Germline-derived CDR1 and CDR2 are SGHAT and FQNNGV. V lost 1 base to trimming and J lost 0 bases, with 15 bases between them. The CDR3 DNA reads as TGTGCCAGCAGCTTAGGTTCCGGGTTCCAAGCTAACTATGGCTACACCTTC. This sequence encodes CASSLGSGFQANYGYTF.

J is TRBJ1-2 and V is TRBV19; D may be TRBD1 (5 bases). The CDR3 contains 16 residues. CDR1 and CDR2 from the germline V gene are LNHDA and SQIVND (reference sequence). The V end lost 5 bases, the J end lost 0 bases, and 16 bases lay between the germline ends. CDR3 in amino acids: CASSVGRTRSNYGYTF. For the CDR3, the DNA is TGTGCCAGTAGTGTGGGACGGACCCGTTCTAACTATGGCTACACCTTC.

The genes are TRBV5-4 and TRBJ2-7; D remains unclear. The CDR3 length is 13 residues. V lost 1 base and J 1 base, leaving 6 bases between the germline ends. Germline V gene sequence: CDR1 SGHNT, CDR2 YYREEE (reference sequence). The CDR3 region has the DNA TGTGCCAGCAGCTTGTTCGTTTCCTACGAGCAGTACTTC. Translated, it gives CASSLFVSYEQYF.

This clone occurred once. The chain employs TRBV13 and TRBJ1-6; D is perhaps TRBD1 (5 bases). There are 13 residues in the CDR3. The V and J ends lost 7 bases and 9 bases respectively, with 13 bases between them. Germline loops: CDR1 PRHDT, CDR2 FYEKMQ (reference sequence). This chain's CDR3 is CASKLAGGSPLHF. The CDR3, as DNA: TGTGCCAGCAAACTCGCGGGGGGTTCACCCCTCCACTTT.

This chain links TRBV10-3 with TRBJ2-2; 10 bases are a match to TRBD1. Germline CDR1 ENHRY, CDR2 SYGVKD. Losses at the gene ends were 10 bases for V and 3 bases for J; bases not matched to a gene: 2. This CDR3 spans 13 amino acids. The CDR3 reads CASGTGDTGELFF. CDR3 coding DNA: TGTGCCAGCGGGACAGGGGACACCGGGGAGCTGTTTTTT.

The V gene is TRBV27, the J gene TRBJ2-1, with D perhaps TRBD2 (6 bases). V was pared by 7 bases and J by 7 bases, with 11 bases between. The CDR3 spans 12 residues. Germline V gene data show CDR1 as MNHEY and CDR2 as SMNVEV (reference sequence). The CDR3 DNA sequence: TGTGCCAGCATTCGCGGAGGGAATGAGCAGTTCTTC. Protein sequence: CASIRGGNEQFF.

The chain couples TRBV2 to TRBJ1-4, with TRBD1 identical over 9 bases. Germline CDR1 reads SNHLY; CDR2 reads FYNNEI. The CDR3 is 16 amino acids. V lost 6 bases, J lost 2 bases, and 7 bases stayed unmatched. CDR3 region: CASSRTGETTNEKLFF. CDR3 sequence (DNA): TGTGCCAGCAGCCGGACAGGGGAGACCACTAATGAAAAACTGTTTTTT.

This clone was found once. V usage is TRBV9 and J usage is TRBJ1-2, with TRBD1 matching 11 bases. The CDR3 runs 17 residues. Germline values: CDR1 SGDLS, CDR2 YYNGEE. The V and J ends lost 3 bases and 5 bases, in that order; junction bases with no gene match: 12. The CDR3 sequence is CASSATSGTGGKYGYTF. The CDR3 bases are TGTGCCAGCAGCGCGACCTCCGGGACAGGGGGAAAATATGGCTACACCTTC.

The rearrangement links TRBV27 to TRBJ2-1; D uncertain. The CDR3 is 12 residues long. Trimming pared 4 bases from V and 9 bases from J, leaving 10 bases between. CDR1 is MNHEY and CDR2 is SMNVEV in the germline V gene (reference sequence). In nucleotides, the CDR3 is TGTGCCAGCAGTTCTCGCCTCCCTGAGCAGTTCTTC. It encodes CASSSRLPEQFF.

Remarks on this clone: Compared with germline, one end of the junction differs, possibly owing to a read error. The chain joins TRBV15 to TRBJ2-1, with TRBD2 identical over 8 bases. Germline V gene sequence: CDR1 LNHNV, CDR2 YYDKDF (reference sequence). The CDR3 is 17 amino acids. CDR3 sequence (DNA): TGTGCCGCCAGCAGAGACCCCTCTCGGGAGGGGGGCAATGAGCAGTTCTTC. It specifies CAASRDPSREGGNEQFF.

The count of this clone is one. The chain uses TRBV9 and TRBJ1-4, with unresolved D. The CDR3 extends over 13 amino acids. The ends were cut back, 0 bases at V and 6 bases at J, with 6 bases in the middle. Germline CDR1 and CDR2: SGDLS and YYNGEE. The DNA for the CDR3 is TGTGCCAGCAGCGTAGGGATAGATGAAAAACTGTTTTTT. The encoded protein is CASSVGIDEKLFF.

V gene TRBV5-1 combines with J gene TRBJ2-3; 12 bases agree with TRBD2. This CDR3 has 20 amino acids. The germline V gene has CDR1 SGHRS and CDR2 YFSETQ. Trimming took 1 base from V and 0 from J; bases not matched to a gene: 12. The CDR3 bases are TGCGCCAGCAGCTTGTGGGCCTTCCCCGGGACTAGCGGGAGCACAGATACGCAGTATTTT. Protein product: CASSLWAFPGTSGSTDTQYF.

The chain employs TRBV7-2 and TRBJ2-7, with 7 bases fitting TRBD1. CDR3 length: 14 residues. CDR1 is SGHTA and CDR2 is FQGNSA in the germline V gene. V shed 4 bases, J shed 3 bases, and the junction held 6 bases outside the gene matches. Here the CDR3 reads CASSSGTANYEQYF. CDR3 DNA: TGTGCCAGCAGCTCGGGGACAGCTAACTACGAGCAGTACTTC.

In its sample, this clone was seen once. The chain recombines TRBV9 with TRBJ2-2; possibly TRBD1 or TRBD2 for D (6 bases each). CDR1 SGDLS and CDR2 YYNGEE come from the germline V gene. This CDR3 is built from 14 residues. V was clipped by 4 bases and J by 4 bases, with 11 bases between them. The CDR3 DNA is TGTGCCAGCAGCCCCTGGGGGGCCACCGGGGAGCTGTTTTTT. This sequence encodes CASSPWGATGELFF.

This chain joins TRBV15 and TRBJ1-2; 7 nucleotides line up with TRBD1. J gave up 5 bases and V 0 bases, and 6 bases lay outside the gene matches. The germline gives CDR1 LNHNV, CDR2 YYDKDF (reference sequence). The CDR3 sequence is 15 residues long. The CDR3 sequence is CATSRDGRGMYGYTF. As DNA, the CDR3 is TGTGCCACCAGCAGAGATGGCAGGGGGATGTATGGCTACACCTTC.

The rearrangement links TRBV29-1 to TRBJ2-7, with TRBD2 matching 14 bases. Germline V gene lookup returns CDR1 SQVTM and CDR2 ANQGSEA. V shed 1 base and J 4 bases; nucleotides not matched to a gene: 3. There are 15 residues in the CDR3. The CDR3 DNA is TGCAGCGTTGAAGTTGGGACTAGCGGGAGATACGAGCAGTACTTC. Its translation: CSVEVGTSGRYEQYF.

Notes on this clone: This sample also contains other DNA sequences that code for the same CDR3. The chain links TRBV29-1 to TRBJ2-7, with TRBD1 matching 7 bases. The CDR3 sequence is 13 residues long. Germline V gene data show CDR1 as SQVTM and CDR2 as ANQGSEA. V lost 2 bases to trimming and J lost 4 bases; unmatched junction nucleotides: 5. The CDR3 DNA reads TGCAGCGTTGAACAGGGGGTTCCGTACGAGCAGTACTTC. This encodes CSVEQGVPYEQYF.